This T cell receptor (beta chain) is from a study of blood T cell repertoires in COVID-19. About the research overall: Acute-phase and convalescent COVID-19 samples originated in the United States, Italy and Spain.

Original handling: Amplification of reference gene primers provided the estimated nucleated cell counts. Repertoires were generated with immunoSEQ multiplex PCR, while TCRdb's copy carries only in-frame clones and drops some. V, J and clone size derive from that table, while D and trimming were established from the DNA sequence. The sample carries approximately 100,000 clones, about 85% recorded once. Sequenced sample: peripheral blood. This clonotype was obtained from a human donor in a cohort sampled during active COVID-19.

Here the CDR3 DNA reads TGTGCCAGCAGTTACCGGCTAGCGGCCCACTACGAGCAGTACTTC. Protein product: CASSYRLAAHYEQYF. This chain uses TRBV6-5 with TRBJ2-7; TRBD2 agrees at 7 bases. The CDR3 consists of 15 residues. Germline CDR1 MNHEY, CDR2 SVGAGI. Trimming cost V 2 bases and J 3 bases; bases outside gene matches: 7.